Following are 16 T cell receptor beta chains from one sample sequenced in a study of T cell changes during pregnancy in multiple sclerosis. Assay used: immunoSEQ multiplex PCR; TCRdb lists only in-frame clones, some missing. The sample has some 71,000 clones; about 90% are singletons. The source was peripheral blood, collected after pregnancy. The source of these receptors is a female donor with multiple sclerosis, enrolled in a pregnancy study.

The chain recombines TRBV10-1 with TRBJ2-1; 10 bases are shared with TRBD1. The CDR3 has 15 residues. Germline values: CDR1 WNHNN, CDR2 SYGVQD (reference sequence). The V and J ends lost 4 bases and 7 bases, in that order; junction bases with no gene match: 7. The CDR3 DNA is TGCGCCAGCAGTGGAGGGGGGACAGGGGTAAATGAGCAGTTCTTC. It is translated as CASSGGGTGVNEQFF.

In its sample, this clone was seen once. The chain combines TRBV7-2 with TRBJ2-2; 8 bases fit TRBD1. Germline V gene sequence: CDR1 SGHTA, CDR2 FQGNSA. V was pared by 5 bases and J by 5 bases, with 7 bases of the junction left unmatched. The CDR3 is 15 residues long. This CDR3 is CASSRRTGRTGELFF. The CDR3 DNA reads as TGTGCCAGCAGCCGCCGGACAGGGAGGACCGGGGAGCTGTTTTTT.

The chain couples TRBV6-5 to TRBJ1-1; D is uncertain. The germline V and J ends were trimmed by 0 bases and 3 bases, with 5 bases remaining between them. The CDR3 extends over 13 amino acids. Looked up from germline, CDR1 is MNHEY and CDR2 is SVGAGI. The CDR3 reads CASSYSSYTEAFF. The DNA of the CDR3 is TGTGCCAGCAGTTACTCATCATACACTGAAGCTTTCTTT.

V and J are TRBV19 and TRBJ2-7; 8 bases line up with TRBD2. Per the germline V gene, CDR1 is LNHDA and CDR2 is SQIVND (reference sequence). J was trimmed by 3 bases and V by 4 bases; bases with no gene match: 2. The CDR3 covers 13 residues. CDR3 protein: CASSTAGGYEQYF. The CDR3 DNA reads TGTGCCAGTAGTACCGCGGGAGGCTACGAGCAGTACTTC.

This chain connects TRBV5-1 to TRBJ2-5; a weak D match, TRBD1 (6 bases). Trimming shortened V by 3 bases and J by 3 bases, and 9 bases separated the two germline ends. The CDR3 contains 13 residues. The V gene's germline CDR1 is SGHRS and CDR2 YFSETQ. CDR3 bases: TGCGCCAGCAGCTACCGGGACAAAGAGACCCAGTACTTC. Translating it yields CASSYRDKETQYF.

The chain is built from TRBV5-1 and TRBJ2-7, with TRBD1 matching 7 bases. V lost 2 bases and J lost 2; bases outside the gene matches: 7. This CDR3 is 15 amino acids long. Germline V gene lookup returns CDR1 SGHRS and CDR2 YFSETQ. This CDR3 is CASSLRQGATYEQYF. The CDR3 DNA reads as TGCGCCAGCAGCTTAAGACAGGGAGCCACCTACGAGCAGTACTTC. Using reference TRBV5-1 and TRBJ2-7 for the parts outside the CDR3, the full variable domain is KAGVTQTPRYLIKTRGQQVTLSCSPISGHRSVSWYQQTPGQGLQFLFEYFSETQRNKGNFPGRFSGRQFSNSRSEMNVSTLELGDSALYLCASSLRQGATYEQYFGPGTRLTVT.

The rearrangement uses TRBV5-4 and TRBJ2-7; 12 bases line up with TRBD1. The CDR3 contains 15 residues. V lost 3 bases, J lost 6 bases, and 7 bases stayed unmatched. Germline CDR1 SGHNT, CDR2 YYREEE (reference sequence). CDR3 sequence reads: CASSSRDRGRVEQYF. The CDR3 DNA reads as TGTGCCAGCAGCTCCCGGGACAGGGGGCGCGTCGAGCAGTACTTC. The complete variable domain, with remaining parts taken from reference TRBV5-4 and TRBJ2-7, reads ETGVTQSPTHLIKTRGQQVTLRCSSQSGHNTVSWYQQALGQGPQFIFQYYREEENGRGNFPPRFSGLQFPNYSSELNVNALELDDSALYLCASSSRDRGRVEQYFGPGTRLTVT.

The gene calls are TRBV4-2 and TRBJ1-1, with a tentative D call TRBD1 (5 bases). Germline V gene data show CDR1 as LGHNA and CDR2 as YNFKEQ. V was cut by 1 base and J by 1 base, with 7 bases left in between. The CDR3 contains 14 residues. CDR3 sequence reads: CASSQVGGNTEAFF. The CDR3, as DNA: TGTGCCAGCAGCCAAGTCGGGGGGAACACTGAAGCTTTCTTT.

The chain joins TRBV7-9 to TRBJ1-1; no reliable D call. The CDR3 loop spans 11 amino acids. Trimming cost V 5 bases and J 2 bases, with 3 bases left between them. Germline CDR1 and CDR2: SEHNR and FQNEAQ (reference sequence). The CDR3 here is CASSLNTEAFF. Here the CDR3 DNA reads TGTGCCAGCAGCCTAAACACTGAAGCTTTCTTT.

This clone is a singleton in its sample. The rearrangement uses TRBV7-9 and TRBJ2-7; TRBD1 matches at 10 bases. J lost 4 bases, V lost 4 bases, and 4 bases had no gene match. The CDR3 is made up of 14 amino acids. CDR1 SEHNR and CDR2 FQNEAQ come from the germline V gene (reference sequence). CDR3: CASSSPGQGYEQYF. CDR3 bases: TGTGCCAGCAGCTCTCCGGGACAGGGGTACGAGCAGTACTTC.

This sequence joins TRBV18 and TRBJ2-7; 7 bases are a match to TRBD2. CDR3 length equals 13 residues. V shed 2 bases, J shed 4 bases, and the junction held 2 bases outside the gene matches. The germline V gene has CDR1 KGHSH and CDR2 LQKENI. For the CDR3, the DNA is TGTGCCAGCTCACCAGGGACTATGTACGAGCAGTACTTC. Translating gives CASSPGTMYEQYF.

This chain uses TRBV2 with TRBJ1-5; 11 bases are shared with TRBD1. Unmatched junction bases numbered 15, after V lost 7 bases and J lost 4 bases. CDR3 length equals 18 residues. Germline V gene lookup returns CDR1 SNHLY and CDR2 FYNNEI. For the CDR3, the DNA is TGTGCCAGCACCGGGACAGGGGGTCCCCGAAGATTAAATCAGCCCCAGCATTTT. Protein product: CASTGTGGPRRLNQPQHF.

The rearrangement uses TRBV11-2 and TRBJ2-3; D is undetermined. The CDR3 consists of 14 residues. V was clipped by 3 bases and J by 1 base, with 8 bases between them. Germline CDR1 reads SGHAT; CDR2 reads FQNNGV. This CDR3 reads CASSFAVGTDTQYF. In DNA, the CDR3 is TGTGCCAGCAGCTTCGCGGTGGGCACAGATACGCAGTATTTT.

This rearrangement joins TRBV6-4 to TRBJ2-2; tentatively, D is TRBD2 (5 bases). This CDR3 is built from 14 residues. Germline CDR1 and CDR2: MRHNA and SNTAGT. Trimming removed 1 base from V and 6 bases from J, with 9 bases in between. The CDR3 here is CASSDYGGAGELFF. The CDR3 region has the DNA TGTGCCAGCAGTGACTACGGAGGCGCCGGGGAGCTGTTTTTT.

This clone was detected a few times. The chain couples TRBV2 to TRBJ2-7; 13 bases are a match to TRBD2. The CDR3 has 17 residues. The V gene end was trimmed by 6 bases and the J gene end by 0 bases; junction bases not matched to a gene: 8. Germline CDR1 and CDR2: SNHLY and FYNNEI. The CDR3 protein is CASSGGTSGKSSYEQYF. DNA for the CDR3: TGTGCCAGCAGCGGAGGGACTAGCGGGAAGAGCTCCTACGAGCAGTACTTC. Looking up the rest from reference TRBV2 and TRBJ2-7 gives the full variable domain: EPEVTQTPSHQVTQMGQEVILRCVPISNHLYFYWYRQILGQKVEFLVSFYNNEISEKSEIFDDQFSVERPDGSNFTLKIRSTKLEDSAMYFCASSGGTSGKSSYEQYFGPGTRLTVT.

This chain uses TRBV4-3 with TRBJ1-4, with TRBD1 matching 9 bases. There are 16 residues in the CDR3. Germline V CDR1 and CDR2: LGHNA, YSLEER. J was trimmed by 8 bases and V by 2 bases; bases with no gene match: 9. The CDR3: CASSQRLGTGNEKLFF. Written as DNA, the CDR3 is TGCGCCAGCAGCCAACGCCTCGGGACAGGGAACGAAAAACTGTTTTTT.